The following is a T cell receptor (beta chain) sequence with its context. The antigen is undetermined. Treatment denoted: oral pan-JAK inhibitor, 5-10 mg twice daily. The sequencing template was cDNA reverse transcribed from extracted RNA. Profiling relied on immunoSEQ multiplex PCR, and the TCRdb table lists in-frame clones only, not all of them. The profile covers 170,000 or so clones, with roughly 53% appearing a single time and roughly 12% taken by the ten largest. These data originate in a study of CD8+ T cells in alopecia areata. Study background: The drug, oral tofacitinib, was given to treated patients at 5 to 10 mg twice daily. Findings and caveats of the study: Resident alphabeta T cells of normal skin are also sequenced in scalp samples. Treatment with tofacitinib significantly lowered scalp clonality and reduced expanded CD8+ clones among the top 100. Lesional scalp exceeded normal scalp in clonality, especially in alopecia totalis/universalis.

V lost 4 bases, J lost 7 bases, and 12 bases lay in between. The CDR3 spans 13 residues. Germline V gene lookup returns CDR1 SGHRS and CDR2 YFSETQ. Sample: CD8+ T cells sorted from blood, taken at week 24, from a patient treated with tofacitinib. The chain employs TRBV5-1 and TRBJ2-1; tentative D call: TRBD1 (5 bases). The clonotype comes from a human donor with alopecia areata. The CDR3 loop reads CASSPGLGNEQFF. CDR3 nucleotides: TGCGCCAGCAGCCCAGGGCTGGGGAATGAGCAGTTCTTC.